The following is a TCR beta chain sequence with its context. The V gene's germline CDR1 is SGHAT and CDR2 FQNNGV. Trimming cost V 0 bases and J 6 bases; bases outside gene matches: 4. There are 15 residues in the CDR3. The data were taken from a study of blood T cell repertoires in COVID-19. The table came from immunoSEQ multiplex PCR; TCRdb's copy has only in-frame clones and leaves some out. Here the sample spans roughly 240,000 clones, around 89% being singletons. The chain recombines TRBV11-2 with TRBJ2-1, with TRBD1 matching over 8 bases. Material: PBMCs or T cells enriched from blood (not recorded which). The source of this sequence is a woman between 40 and 50 years old with acute COVID-19. CDR3 amino acids: CASSLEGGQGNEQFF. Written as DNA, the CDR3 is TGTGCCAGCAGCTTAGAGGGCGGACAGGGCAATGAGCAGTTCTTC.